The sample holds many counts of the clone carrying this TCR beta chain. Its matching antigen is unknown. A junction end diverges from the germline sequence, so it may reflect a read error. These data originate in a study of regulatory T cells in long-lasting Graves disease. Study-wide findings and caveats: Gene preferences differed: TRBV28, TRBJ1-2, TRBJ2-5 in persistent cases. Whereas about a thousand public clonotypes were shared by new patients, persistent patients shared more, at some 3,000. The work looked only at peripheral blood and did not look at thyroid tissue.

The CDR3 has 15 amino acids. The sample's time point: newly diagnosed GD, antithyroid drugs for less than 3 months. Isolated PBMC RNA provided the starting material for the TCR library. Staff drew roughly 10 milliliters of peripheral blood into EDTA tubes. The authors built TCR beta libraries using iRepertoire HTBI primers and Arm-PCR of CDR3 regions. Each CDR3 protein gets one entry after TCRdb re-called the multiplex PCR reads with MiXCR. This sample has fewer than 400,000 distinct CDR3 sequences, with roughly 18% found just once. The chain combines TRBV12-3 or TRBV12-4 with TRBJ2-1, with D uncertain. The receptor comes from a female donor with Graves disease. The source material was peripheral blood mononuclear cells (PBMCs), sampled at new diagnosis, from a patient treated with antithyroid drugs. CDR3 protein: CASSLGMVSYNKQFF. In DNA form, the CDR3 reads TGTGCCAGCAGCCTAGGGATGGTGTCCTACAATAAGCAGTTCTTC.